Listed here are 32 T cell receptor beta chains from one sample, sequenced in a study of shared clonotypes between healthy human individuals. This table comes from immunoSEQ multiplex PCR, and its TCRdb copy is limited to in-frame clones, with some not included. The repertoire includes about 2,500,000 clones, 85% to 95% of them detected once, and more than 0.12% sits in the top ten. Sequenced sample: naive CD4+ T cells sorted from blood. Subset of the sample: CD45RA+ positively selected. The receptors were gathered from a man aged 18 to 29 in good health.

The chain uses TRBV5-1 and TRBJ2-6, with 9 bases aligning to TRBD1. The ends lost 2 bases at V and 0 bases at J; junction bases unmatched: 6. The CDR3 contains 18 residues. Germline values: CDR1 SGHRS, CDR2 YFSETQ. This chain's CDR3 is CASSFDRGSGSGANVLTF. As DNA, the CDR3 is TGCGCCAGCAGCTTCGACAGGGGGAGCGGCTCTGGGGCCAACGTCCTGACTTTC.

The chain's CDR3 is CATAGTGNTGELFF. CDR3 sequence (DNA): TGTGCCACCGCCGGGACAGGGAACACCGGGGAGCTGTTTTTT. The rearrangement links TRBV13 to TRBJ2-2, with 8 bases lining up with TRBD1. The germline CDR1 and CDR2 sequences are PRHDT and FYEKMQ (reference sequence). The CDR3 sequence is 14 residues long. V lost 10 bases to trimming and J lost 1 base; unmatched junction nucleotides: 5.

The chain links TRBV7-2 to TRBJ2-4; 9 bases fit TRBD2. Trimming took 5 bases from V and 0 from J; bases not matched to a gene: 11. CDR1 is SGHTA, CDR2 FQGNSA, per germline. The CDR3 spans 18 residues. The CDR3 reads CASSHGTSPTLAKNIQYF. Here the CDR3 DNA reads TGTGCCAGCAGCCACGGGACTAGCCCGACCCTAGCCAAAAACATTCAGTACTTC. Combining the CDR3 with reference TRBV7-2 and TRBJ2-4 gives the whole variable domain GAGVSQSPSNKVTEKGKDVELRCDPISGHTALYWYRQSLGQGLEFLIYFQGNSAPDKSGLPSDRFSAERTGGSVSTLTIQRTQQEDSAVYLCASSHGTSPTLAKNIQYFGAGTRLSVL.

This chain uses TRBV19 with TRBJ2-1; 7 nucleotides agree with TRBD1. The CDR3 runs to 14 residues. Germline values: CDR1 LNHDA, CDR2 SQIVND (reference sequence). V lost 8 bases, J lost 1 base, and 5 bases stayed unmatched. The CDR3 nucleotides are TGTGCCAGTTCGACAGGGAAGTCCTACAATGAGCAGTTCTTC. Translating gives CASSTGKSYNEQFF.

The V gene is TRBV28, the J gene TRBJ1-2; maybe TRBD1 (5 bases). V lost 5 bases to trimming and J lost 4 bases, with 11 bases between them. CDR1 and CDR2 (germline): MDHEN, SYDVKM. The CDR3 sequence is 13 residues long. The CDR3 DNA is TGTGCCAGCAGTATTCAGGGTCCCTATGGCTACACCTTC. Protein sequence: CASSIQGPYGYTF.

V gene TRBV9 combines with J gene TRBJ2-2; the D is unclear. The germline V gene encodes CDR1 SGDLS and CDR2 YYNGEE. The CDR3 covers 15 residues. The V gene lost 0 bases and the J gene lost 4 bases, with 10 bases spanning the gap. CDR3 sequence: CASSVAGHGTGELFF. For the CDR3, the DNA is TGTGCCAGCAGCGTAGCGGGTCATGGCACCGGGGAGCTGTTTTTT.

The genes are TRBV6-1 and TRBJ1-6; D gene ambiguous. Germline lookup yields CDR1 MNHNS and CDR2 SASEGT. The CDR3 has 14 residues. Trimming stripped 2 bases from V and 10 bases from J, with 12 bases between. CDR3 region: CASSESGFGSPLHF. The CDR3 DNA is TGTGCCAGCAGTGAATCCGGGTTTGGATCACCCCTCCACTTT.

This chain connects TRBV5-4 to TRBJ2-2; 13 bases map to TRBD2. J was trimmed by 5 bases and V by 4 bases; bases with no gene match: 11. Germline V gene data show CDR1 as SGHNT and CDR2 as YYREEE (reference sequence). The length of the CDR3 is 18 residues. The CDR3 spells CASSPTSGGAQGTGELFF. The CDR3 DNA reads TGTGCCAGCAGCCCCACTAGCGGGGGGGCCCAGGGGACCGGGGAGCTGTTTTTT.

CDR3 in DNA: TGTGCCAGCAGTGAACTCGGGCAGGGAGGTTCTGAAAAACTGTTTTTT. Protein: CASSELGQGGSEKLFF. The chain carries TRBV6-1 and TRBJ1-4, with D possibly TRBD1 on 5 matching bases. With 2 bases removed from V and 7 bases from J, the gap between germline ends came to 17 bases. The CDR3 runs to 16 residues. The germline V gene encodes CDR1 MNHNS and CDR2 SASEGT.

The chain links TRBV9 to TRBJ2-6; weak D call: TRBD1 (7 bases). This CDR3 is 21 amino acids long. Looked up from germline, CDR1 is SGDLS and CDR2 is YYNGEE. The V gene lost 1 base and the J gene lost 0 bases, with 23 bases spanning the gap. The CDR3 here is CASSVKVPEGDRVSGANVLTF. For the CDR3, the DNA is TGTGCCAGCAGCGTAAAAGTCCCGGAGGGGGACAGAGTCTCTGGGGCCAACGTCCTGACTTTC.

This chain joins TRBV30 and TRBJ2-3; 8 bases agree with TRBD2. The CDR3 has 14 residues. Germline CDR1 is GTSNPN and CDR2 is SVGIG (reference sequence). The V gene end was trimmed by 3 bases and the J gene end by 2 bases; junction bases not matched to a gene: 4. CDR3 in DNA: TGTGCCTGGAGGGTTAGCGGGGCCACAGATACGCAGTATTTT. This encodes CAWRVSGATDTQYF. The full variable domain, with the rest looked up from reference TRBV30 and TRBJ2-3, is SQTIHQWPATLVQPVGSPLSLECTVEGTSNPNLYWYRQAAGRGLQLLFYSVGIGQISSEVPQNLSASRPQDRQFILSSKKLLLSDSGFYLCAWRVSGATDTQYFGPGTRLTVL.

The V call is TRBV11-3, the J call TRBJ2-2; no clear D. Germline V gene data show CDR1 as SGHNT and CDR2 as YENEEA. The CDR3 runs to 12 residues. The V end was cut by 3 bases, the J end by 10 bases, with 9 bases between. The CDR3 nucleotides are TGTGCCAGCAGCTTCCGCGATTCGGAGCTGTTTTTT. This encodes CASSFRDSELFF.

The chain employs TRBV7-6 and TRBJ1-5; 8 bases fit TRBD1. The V and J ends lost 9 bases and 5 bases, in that order; junction bases with no gene match: 30. CDR3 length: 21 residues. Germline V gives CDR1 SGHVS, CDR2 FNYEAQ. The CDR3 reads CARGWISQGACTYIRDQPQHF. CDR3 DNA sequence: TGTGCCAGAGGGTGGATTTCGCAGGGGGCTTGTACCTATATACGCGATCAGCCCCAGCATTTT.

The chain joins TRBV19 to TRBJ2-1; D may be TRBD1 or TRBD2 (7 bases each). There are 14 residues in the CDR3. V shed 10 bases and J shed 8 bases, with 21 bases lying between them. From germline, CDR1 is LNHDA and CDR2 SQIVND (reference sequence). The CDR3 sequence: CAISGGGLGDEQFF. Here the CDR3 DNA reads TGTGCCATTTCAGGGGGGGGACTCGGAGATGAGCAGTTCTTC.

The genes are TRBV25-1 and TRBJ1-3; D uncertain. Per germline, CDR1 MGHDK and CDR2 SYGVNS. The germline V and J ends were trimmed by 5 bases and 0 bases, with 11 bases remaining between them. The CDR3 consists of 15 residues. This CDR3 is CASSPGRSSGNTIYF. The DNA of the CDR3 is TGTGCCAGCAGTCCCGGACGGTCCTCTGGAAACACCATATATTTT.

The V gene is TRBV11-2, the J gene TRBJ1-1; 7 nucleotides match TRBD1. Germline values: CDR1 SGHAT, CDR2 FQNNGV. The length of the CDR3 is 15 residues. Trimming took 5 bases from V and 4 from J; bases not matched to a gene: 10. CDR3 sequence: CASSPWTGRGTEAFF. CDR3 bases: TGTGCCAGCAGCCCTTGGACAGGCAGGGGCACTGAAGCTTTCTTT.

J is TRBJ1-3 and V is TRBV5-6; 9 positions match TRBD1. The CDR3 is made up of 17 amino acids. The V and J ends lost 4 bases and 4 bases, in that order; junction bases with no gene match: 12. Germline CDR1 reads SGHDT; CDR2 reads YYEEEE. This chain's CDR3 is CASSLLPTGGSGNTIYF. CDR3 coding DNA: TGTGCCAGCAGCCTACTACCGACAGGGGGAAGCGGAAACACCATATATTTT.

The rearrangement uses TRBV5-1 and TRBJ2-5, with a tentative D call TRBD1 (6 bases). CDR1 SGHRS and CDR2 YFSETQ come from the germline V gene. CDR3 length: 15 residues. V was cut by 0 bases and J by 3 bases, with 12 bases left in between. The CDR3 loop reads CASSLVGRGKETQYF. As DNA, the CDR3 is TGCGCCAGCAGCTTGGTGGGTAGGGGGAAAGAGACCCAGTACTTC.

This chain connects TRBV18 to TRBJ1-6; TRBD1 agrees at 8 bases. The CDR3 has 16 amino acids. Germline CDR1 is KGHSH and CDR2 is LQKENI. V shed 3 bases and J 6 bases; nucleotides not matched to a gene: 7. The CDR3 loop reads CASSPAPGQVNSPLHF. In DNA form, the CDR3 reads TGTGCCAGCTCACCGGCACCGGGACAGGTTAATTCACCCCTCCACTTT.

The V gene is TRBV27, the J gene TRBJ2-7, with a tentative D call TRBD1 (6 bases). Germline V gene lookup returns CDR1 MNHEY and CDR2 SMNVEV (reference sequence). The CDR3 is made up of 14 amino acids. V lost 5 bases and J lost 3, with 14 bases in between. CDR3: CASSPWDTGYEQYF. Written as DNA, the CDR3 is TGTGCCAGCAGTCCATGGGACACAGGCTACGAGCAGTACTTC.

The rearrangement uses TRBV27 and TRBJ2-7; 12 nucleotides align to TRBD1. This CDR3 has 14 residues. Germline CDR1 reads MNHEY; CDR2 reads SMNVEV (reference sequence). With V trimmed by 5 bases and J by 6 bases, 5 bases remained unmatched. CDR3 loop: CASSQRDRGLEQYF. The CDR3 DNA reads as TGTGCCAGCAGTCAACGGGACAGGGGGCTCGAGCAGTACTTC.

The chain joins TRBV6-1 to TRBJ2-5; no definite D call. This CDR3 has 15 residues. Trimming left V 0 bases short and J 1 base short, with 9 bases between. Germline-derived CDR1 and CDR2 are MNHNS and SASEGT. In nucleotides, the CDR3 is TGTGCCAGCAGTGAAGCGTCGGCGGTCCAAGAGACCCAGTACTTC. This codes for CASSEASAVQETQYF.

This clone was seen once. J is TRBJ1-5 and V is TRBV5-1, with 7 bases aligning to TRBD1. V shed 4 bases, J shed 5 bases, and the junction held 9 bases outside the gene matches. CDR3 length equals 15 residues. Germline V gene data show CDR1 as SGHRS and CDR2 as YFSETQ. The CDR3: CASSPTGTSYQPQHF. The CDR3 DNA reads TGCGCCAGCAGCCCGACAGGGACTAGTTATCAGCCCCAGCATTTT.

CDR3 nucleotides: TGTGCCAGCAGTTACGCAACCGGGACCAACGAAAAACTGTTTTTT. Translation: CASSYATGTNEKLFF. This sequence joins TRBV6-6 and TRBJ1-4; D might be TRBD1 (5 bases). Trimming pared 2 bases from V and 8 bases from J, leaving 15 bases between. Germline loops: CDR1 MNHNY, CDR2 SVGAGI (reference sequence). This CDR3 is built from 15 residues.

J is TRBJ2-3 and V is TRBV7-2; TRBD2 agrees at 12 bases. The junction had 6 bases not matched to a gene; V was cut back by 3 bases and J by 2 bases. The V gene's germline CDR1 is SGHTA and CDR2 FQGNSA. The length of the CDR3 is 17 residues. CDR3 protein: CASSFPLAGGPTDTQYF. In DNA, the CDR3 is TGTGCCAGCAGCTTTCCACTAGCGGGAGGTCCCACAGATACGCAGTATTTT. Variable domain in full (rest from reference TRBV7-2 and TRBJ2-3): GAGVSQSPSNKVTEKGKDVELRCDPISGHTALYWYRQSLGQGLEFLIYFQGNSAPDKSGLPSDRFSAERTGGSVSTLTIQRTQQEDSAVYLCASSFPLAGGPTDTQYFGPGTRLTVL.

In its sample, this clone was seen a few times. V gene TRBV15 combines with J gene TRBJ1-1; D call uncertain. The germline gives CDR1 LNHNV, CDR2 YYDKDF (reference sequence). CDR3 length equals 13 residues. The germline V and J ends were trimmed by 1 base and 10 bases, with 13 bases remaining between them. The CDR3 bases are TGTGCCACCAGCAGAGCTGGGTCAAGGTTAGCTTTCTTT. Amino acid sequence: CATSRAGSRLAFF.

The CDR3, as DNA: TGCGCCAGCAGCGAAACGCCGGGATCACCCCTCCACTTT. This gives the protein CASSETPGSPLHF. The chain links TRBV5-1 to TRBJ1-6; no firm D call. Trimming removed 4 bases at V and 10 bases at J, with 12 bases between. Germline V gene data show CDR1 as SGHRS and CDR2 as YFSETQ. The CDR3 runs to 13 residues.

This clone was seen a single time. The chain employs TRBV11-2 and TRBJ1-3; D unclear. Trimming cost V 0 bases and J 3 bases, with 3 bases left between them. CDR3 length: 13 amino acids. Germline V CDR1 and CDR2: SGHAT, FQNNGV. CDR3 DNA: TGTGCCAGCAGCTTAGAGGGTGGAAACACCATATATTTT. Translating it yields CASSLEGGNTIYF.

This sequence joins TRBV7-9 and TRBJ1-4; no clear D. Germline CDR1 is SEHNR and CDR2 is FQNEAQ (reference sequence). V shed 1 base and J shed 8 bases, with 8 bases lying between them. The CDR3 consists of 13 residues. In DNA, the CDR3 is TGTGCCAGCAGCTTAGAGTTAATGGAAAAACTGTTTTTT. Its translation is CASSLELMEKLFF. Based on the CDR3 plus reference TRBV7-9 and TRBJ1-4, the full variable domain is DTGVSQNPRHKITKRGQNVTFRCDPISEHNRLYWYRQTLGQGPEFLTYFQNEAQLEKSRLLSDRFSAERPKGSFSTLEIQRTEQGDSAMYLCASSLELMEKLFFGSGTQLSVL.

Comments on this clone: Other nucleotide sequences from this sample produce the same CDR3. The J gene is TRBJ2-7, the V gene TRBV5-1; the match to TRBD1 covers 8 bases. Losses at the gene ends were 0 bases for V and 4 bases for J; bases not matched to a gene: 6. The germline V gene encodes CDR1 SGHRS and CDR2 YFSETQ. The CDR3 runs 15 residues. DNA of the CDR3: TGCGCCAGCAGCTTGGGCCAGGGGGCTTATTACGAGCAGTACTTC. Translated: CASSLGQGAYYEQYF.

The chain uses TRBV7-8 and TRBJ1-3, with TRBD1 matching over 7 bases. Germline V gives CDR1 SGHVS, CDR2 FQNEAQ. CDR3 length equals 16 residues. J lost 0 bases, V lost 6 bases, and 8 bases had no gene match. CDR3: CASSTDRLLSGNTIYF. CDR3 sequence (DNA): TGTGCCAGCAGTACGGACAGGCTTCTCTCTGGAAACACCATATATTTT.

This chain connects TRBV6-5 to TRBJ1-6; the D gene is possibly TRBD1 (6 bases). CDR3 length: 16 residues. Trimming removed 2 bases at V and 10 bases at J, with 18 bases between. Germline CDR1 MNHEY, CDR2 SVGAGI. This chain's CDR3 is CASSYAGQTLESPLHF. The CDR3 coding sequence is TGTGCCAGCAGTTACGCGGGACAAACCCTAGAATCACCCCTCCACTTT.